These 5 T cell receptor beta chains were sequenced from one sample in a study of beta chain features in type 1 diabetes. Every isolated RNA sample was fully reverse transcribed, so sequencing captured expressed TCRB transcripts. Here immunoSEQ multiplex PCR was the method, and the copy in TCRdb shows in-frame clones only, minus some. The table has 350,000 to 400,000 clones, about 15% seen once; the top ten hold 0.019%. Material for sequencing was naive CD4+ T cells from blood. The receptors were gathered from a woman aged 18-29 years in good health.

The chain employs TRBV18 and TRBJ2-1, with 9 bases that match TRBD1. This CDR3 has 15 amino acids. V lost 3 bases and J lost 8; bases outside the gene matches: 8. Germline loops: CDR1 KGHSH, CDR2 LQKENI. CDR3 sequence reads: CASSPRGTGSDEQFF. For the CDR3, the DNA is TGTGCCAGCTCACCGCGAGGGACAGGGAGCGATGAGCAGTTCTTC. The full variable domain, in which reference TRBV18 and TRBJ2-1 provide the parts outside the CDR3, is NAGVMQNPRHLVRRRGQEARLRCSPMKGHSHVYWYRQLPEEGLKFMVYLQKENIIDESGMPKERFSAEFPKEGPSILRIQQVVRGDSAAYFCASSPRGTGSDEQFFGPGTRLTVL.

This clone was observed a few times. V gene TRBV6-5 combines with J gene TRBJ1-5; TRBD1 is a possible D gene (5 bases). CDR1 is MNHEY and CDR2 is SVGAGI in the germline V gene. The CDR3 contains 13 residues. V was cut by 10 bases and J by 3 bases, with 13 bases left in between. For the CDR3, the DNA is TGTGCCATCTACGGGGGAAACAATCAGCCCCAGCATTTT. Its protein is CAIYGGNNQPQHF.

This clone was picked up a small number of times. The chain joins TRBV5-1 to TRBJ2-5; 10 bases agree with TRBD2. Germline trimming cut 0 bases from V and 3 bases from J; bases unmatched to any gene: 8. Germline CDR1 reads SGHRS; CDR2 reads YFSETQ. The CDR3 consists of 17 residues. For the CDR3, the DNA is TGCGCCAGCAGCTTGGACCCCGGGACTAGCGACGAAGAGACCCAGTACTTC. Translating gives CASSLDPGTSDEETQYF.

V is TRBV13 and J is TRBJ2-7, with D perhaps matching TRBD2 (5 bases). In germline, CDR1 is PRHDT, CDR2 FYEKMQ (reference sequence). This CDR3 is 15 amino acids long. V lost 5 bases to trimming and J lost 3 bases, with 17 bases between them. Here the CDR3 DNA reads TGTGCCAGCAGCCCCAATGGCGGAGGTAACTACGAGCAGTACTTC. It yields the protein CASSPNGGGNYEQYF.

This sequence joins TRBV21-1 and TRBJ1-2; the table's D call TRBD1 went unverified against the DNA. TRBV21-1 is reported as a pseudogene. The CDR3 length is 14 residues. The CDR3 sequence is CASTPRENDYGYTF. The DNA for the CDR3 is TGTGCCAGCACCCCCAGGGAAAACGACTATGGCTACACCTTC.